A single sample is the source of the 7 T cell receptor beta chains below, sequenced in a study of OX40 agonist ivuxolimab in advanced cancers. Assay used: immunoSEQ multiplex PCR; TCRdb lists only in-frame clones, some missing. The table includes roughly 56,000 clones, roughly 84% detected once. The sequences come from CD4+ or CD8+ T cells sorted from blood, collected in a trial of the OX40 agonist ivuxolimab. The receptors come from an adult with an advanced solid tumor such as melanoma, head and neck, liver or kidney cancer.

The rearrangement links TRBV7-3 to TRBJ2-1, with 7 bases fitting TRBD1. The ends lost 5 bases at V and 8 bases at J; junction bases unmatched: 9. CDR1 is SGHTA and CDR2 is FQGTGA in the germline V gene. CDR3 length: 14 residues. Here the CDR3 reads CASSATRQGDEQFF. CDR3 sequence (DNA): TGTGCCAGCAGCGCTACCAGACAGGGCGATGAGCAGTTCTTC. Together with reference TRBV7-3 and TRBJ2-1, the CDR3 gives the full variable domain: GAGVSQTPSNKVTEKGKYVELRCDPISGHTALYWYRQSLGQGPEFLIYFQGTGAADDSGLPNDRFFAVRPEGSVSTLKIQRTERGDSAVYLCASSATRQGDEQFFGPGTRLTVL.

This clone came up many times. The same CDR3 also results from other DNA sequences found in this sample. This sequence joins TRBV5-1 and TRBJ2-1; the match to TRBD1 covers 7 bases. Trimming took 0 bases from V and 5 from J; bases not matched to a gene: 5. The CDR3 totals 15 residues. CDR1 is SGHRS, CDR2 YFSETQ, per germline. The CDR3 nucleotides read TGCGCCAGCAGCTTGGAAGGGGGCAGGGACAATGAGCAGTTCTTC. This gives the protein CASSLEGGRDNEQFF.

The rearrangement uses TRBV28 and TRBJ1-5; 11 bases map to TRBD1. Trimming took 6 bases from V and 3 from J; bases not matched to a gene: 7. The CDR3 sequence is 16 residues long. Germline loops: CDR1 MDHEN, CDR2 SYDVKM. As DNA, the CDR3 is TGTGCCAGCAGCGCTGGGACAGGGGGTCTCAATCAGCCCCAGCATTTT. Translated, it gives CASSAGTGGLNQPQHF.

CDR3 nucleotides: TGTGCCAGCAGTGACGGGGCGAGACCCTACAATGAGCAGTTCTTC. Its protein product is CASSDGARPYNEQFF. This chain uses TRBV6-4 with TRBJ2-1; D might be TRBD1 (5 bases). Germline lookup yields CDR1 MRHNA and CDR2 SNTAGT. The germline V and J ends were trimmed by 2 bases and 2 bases, with 10 bases remaining between them. CDR3 length equals 15 residues.

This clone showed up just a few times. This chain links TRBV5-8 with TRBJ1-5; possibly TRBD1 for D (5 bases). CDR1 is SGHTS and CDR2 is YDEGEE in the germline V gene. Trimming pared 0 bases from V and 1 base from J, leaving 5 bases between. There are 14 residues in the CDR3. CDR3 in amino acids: CASSLDRSNQPQHF. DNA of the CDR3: TGTGCCAGCAGCTTGGACAGGAGCAATCAGCCCCAGCATTTT.

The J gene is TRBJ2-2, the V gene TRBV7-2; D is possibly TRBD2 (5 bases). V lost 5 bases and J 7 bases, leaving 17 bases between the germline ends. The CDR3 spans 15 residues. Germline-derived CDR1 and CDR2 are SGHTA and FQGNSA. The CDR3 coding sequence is TGTGCCAGCAGCCCAGCAGCGGTCGGAGGCGGGGAGCTGTTTTTT. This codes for CASSPAAVGGGELFF.

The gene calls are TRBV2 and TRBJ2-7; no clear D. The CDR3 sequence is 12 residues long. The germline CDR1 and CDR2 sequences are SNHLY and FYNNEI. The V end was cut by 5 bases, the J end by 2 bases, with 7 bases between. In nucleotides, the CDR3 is TGTGCCAGCAGTCTGCGACCCTACGAGCAGTACTTC. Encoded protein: CASSLRPYEQYF. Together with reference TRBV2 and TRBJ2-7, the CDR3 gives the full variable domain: EPEVTQTPSHQVTQMGQEVILRCVPISNHLYFYWYRQILGQKVEFLVSFYNNEISEKSEIFDDQFSVERPDGSNFTLKIRSTKLEDSAMYFCASSLRPYEQYFGPGTRLTVT.